This is a list of T cell receptor beta chains from one sample in a study of cytomegalovirus exposure and HLA in healthy donors. The data were produced by immunoSEQ multiplex PCR, yet TCRdb's version contains in-frame clones alone and is incomplete. In the table there are about 150,000 clones, approximately 72% of which are singletons. The sequenced sample consisted of PBMCs. The receptors come from a woman aged 55-69 years in good health and CMV-seronegative. CDR3s include the opening cysteine and the closing phenylalanine or tryptophan. The order of the fields is D gene, J gene, clone size, V gene, CDR3 DNA, CDR3 protein. D genes are given only for firm matches. Only some rows state a clone size, as once, few, many or a class for expanded clones.

D gene: TRBD1
J gene: TRBJ2-1
clone size: few
V gene: TRBV28
CDR3 DNA: TGTGCCAGCAGCTTAGGGGACAGGGGGCGCGATGAGCAGTTCTTC
CDR3 protein: CASSLGDRGRDEQFF

D gene: TRBD1
J gene: TRBJ1-5
clone size: once
V gene: TRBV19
CDR3 DNA: TGTGCCAGTAGTATTACAGGGGGCAAGCCCCAGCATTTT
CDR3 protein: CASSITGGKPQHF

D gene: TRBD1
J gene: TRBJ1-1
clone size: NA
V gene: TRBV15
CDR3 DNA: TGTGCCACCAGCAGGGACAGGGCGAGGGGCACTGAAGCTTTCTTT
CDR3 protein: CATSRDRARGTEAFF

D gene: TRBD1
J gene: TRBJ2-7
clone size: NA
V gene: TRBV28
CDR3 DNA: TGTGCCAGCAGTTTAGTGGGGACAGCTTACGAGCAGTACTTC
CDR3 protein: CASSLVGTAYEQYF

D gene: TRBD1
J gene: TRBJ2-3
clone size: NA
V gene: TRBV12-5
CDR3 DNA: TGTGCTAGTGGTGGACAGGGGAGGCCAGATACGCAGTATTTT
CDR3 protein: CASGGQGRPDTQYF

D gene: TRBD1
J gene: TRBJ1-1
clone size: NA
V gene: TRBV5-4
CDR3 DNA: TGTGCCAGCAGCAGAACAGGGGGCGTGAACACTGAAGCTTTCTTT
CDR3 protein: CASSRTGGVNTEAFF

D gene: TRBD1
J gene: TRBJ2-7
clone size: NA
V gene: TRBV6-1
CDR3 DNA: TGTGCCAGCTCGGGACAGGGGTTCGACGAGCAGTACTTC
CDR3 protein: CASSGQGFDEQYF

D gene: TRBD2
J gene: TRBJ2-7
clone size: NA
V gene: TRBV7-2
CDR3 DNA: TGTGCCAGCAGCTTAGCCCCTAGCGGGTGGGCCTACGAGCAGTACTTC
CDR3 protein: CASSLAPSGWAYEQYF

D gene: TRBD2
J gene: TRBJ2-7
clone size: NA
V gene: TRBV5-6
CDR3 DNA: TGTGCCAGCAGCTTGCGAAGTAGCGGGGTAAGCTCCTACGAGCAGTACTTC
CDR3 protein: CASSLRSSGVSSYEQYF

D gene: NA
J gene: TRBJ2-3
clone size: NA
V gene: TRBV19
CDR3 DNA: TGTGCCAGTAGTATAGGGGCAGGGGTTGAAGATACGCAGTATTTT
CDR3 protein: CASSIGAGVEDTQYF

D gene: TRBD2
J gene: TRBJ2-5
clone size: NA
V gene: TRBV5-1
CDR3 DNA: TGCGCCAGCACTAGCGGGGGGGCCGGAGAGACCCAGTACTTC
CDR3 protein: CASTSGGAGETQYF

D gene: TRBD2
J gene: TRBJ2-3
clone size: few
V gene: TRBV7-2
CDR3 DNA: TGTGCCAGCAGCTTAGGGACTAGGAGCACAGATACGCAGTATTTT
CDR3 protein: CASSLGTRSTDTQYF

D gene: NA
J gene: TRBJ2-1
clone size: NA
V gene: TRBV4-3
CDR3 DNA: TGCGCCAGCAGCCAAGATATATCCTACAATGAGCAGTTCTTC
CDR3 protein: CASSQDISYNEQFF

D gene: TRBD2
J gene: TRBJ2-3
clone size: few
V gene: TRBV5-4
CDR3 DNA: TGTGCCAGCAGCTTAGCGGGGGCCGCGGGGTCCTACTTTGGGGCGCAGTATTTT
CDR3 protein: CASSLAGAAGSYFGAQYF

D gene: TRBD2
J gene: TRBJ2-5
clone size: NA
V gene: TRBV5-1
CDR3 DNA: TGCGCCAGCAGCTCAGCACATAGCGGGAGGGCCGGCGAGACCCAGTACTTC
CDR3 protein: CASSSAHSGRAGETQYF

D gene: NA
J gene: TRBJ2-1
clone size: many
V gene: TRBV7-9
CDR3 DNA: TGTGCCAGCAGCTTTCTCAATGAGCAGTTCTTC
CDR3 protein: CASSFLNEQFF

D gene: TRBD2
J gene: TRBJ2-5
clone size: NA
V gene: TRBV6-5
CDR3 DNA: TGTGCCAGCAGTAAAGCGGGGGTTCAAGAGACCCAGTACTTC
CDR3 protein: CASSKAGVQETQYF

D gene: NA
J gene: TRBJ2-3
clone size: NA
V gene: TRBV9
CDR3 DNA: TGTGCCAGCAGCGTAAAGGGGGGGCCTACAGATACGCAGTATTTT
CDR3 protein: CASSVKGGPTDTQYF

D gene: NA
J gene: TRBJ2-7
clone size: NA
V gene: TRBV25-1
CDR3 DNA: TGTGCCAGCACCAAGTTCGGGACATACGAGCAGTACTTC
CDR3 protein: CASTKFGTYEQYF

D gene: TRBD2
J gene: TRBJ2-5
clone size: NA
V gene: TRBV5-4
CDR3 DNA: TGTGCCAGCAGCCCCGGACTAGCGGGGGCGTACCAAGAGACCCAGTACTTC
CDR3 protein: CASSPGLAGAYQETQYF

D gene: NA
J gene: TRBJ2-2
clone size: NA
V gene: TRBV19
CDR3 DNA: TGTGCCAGTACCACGTGGTGGGGGGGGCTAGCGCCGAACACCGGGGAGCTGTTTTTT
CDR3 protein: CASTTWWGGLAPNTGELFF

D gene: NA
J gene: TRBJ2-7
clone size: NA
V gene: TRBV7-8
CDR3 DNA: TGTGCCAGCAGCCTGGACTACATCTACGAGCAGTACTTC
CDR3 protein: CASSLDYIYEQYF